This TCR beta chain was documented in a study of blood T cell repertoires in COVID-19. About the study: COVID-19 samples from acute and convalescent phases originated in the United States, Italy and Spain. From T cells, B-cell-depleted T cells, or PBMCs came the material, which was cDNA or gDNA.

Profiled with immunoSEQ multiplex PCR; TCRdb holds only in-frame clones, not every one. The data contain around 65,000 clones, 82% of them singletons. The CDR3 is 15 amino acids. V was clipped by 4 bases and J by 2 bases, with 15 bases between them. Germline V gives CDR1 LGHNA, CDR2 YNFKEQ. Sequences were obtained from peripheral blood. The sequence was obtained from a human donor in a cohort sampled during active COVID-19. This chain uses TRBV4-2 with TRBJ2-7; a possible D gene is TRBD2 (5 bases). The CDR3 loop reads CASSPKRVGPYEQYF. The CDR3 DNA sequence: TGTGCCAGCAGCCCCAAGAGGGTGGGTCCCTACGAGCAGTACTTC.